This is a list of T cell receptor beta chains from one sample in a study of blood T cell repertoires in COVID-19. TCRdb's copy holds only in-frame clones and misses some; the assay was immunoSEQ multiplex PCR. This table holds about 76,000 clones, more than 75% found once. Sequencing was done on a sample of peripheral blood. The source is a man between 60 and 75 years old with COVID-19, enrolled during active disease. Both conserved end residues are part of each CDR3. A D gene is named only where the DNA matches it firmly. Where a row states a size, it is once, few, many or the class of an expanded clone; other rows omit it.

>TRBV18|14|.|.|TRBJ2-5
TGTGCCAGCTCTAGCCGACGGTACGAAGAGACCCAGTACTTC
CASSSRRYEETQYF
>TRBV6-5|15|.|TRBD1|TRBJ1-6
TGTGCCAGCGAGACAAAGACAGGGGGTAATTCACCCCTCCACTTT
CASETKTGGNSPLHF
>TRBV10-1|12|.|.|TRBJ2-1
TGCGCCAGCAGTGAGATCGACAATGAGCAGTTCTTC
CASSEIDNEQFF
>TRBV27|15|.|TRBD1|TRBJ1-5
TGTGCCAGCAAACAGGGGCAGGAGGCCAATCAGCCCCAGCATTTT
CASKQGQEANQPQHF
>TRBV12-3/TRBV12-4|12|.|TRBD1|TRBJ1-6
TGTGCCAGCAGAACAGGGGGCTCACCCCTCCACTTT
CASRTGGSPLHF
>TRBV29-1|12|.|.|TRBJ2-2
TGCAGCTACAGGGCAGGGCCCGGGGAGCTGTTTTTT
CSYRAGPGELFF
>TRBV9|14|once|.|TRBJ2-2
TGTGCCAGCAGCGTAGATGGCAACACCGGGGAGCTGTTTTTT
CASSVDGNTGELFF
>TRBV7-9|13|.|.|TRBJ2-7
TGTGCCAGCAGCGAAAGACGGAGGAGCGAGCAGTACTTC
CASSERRRSEQYF
>TRBV5-1|15|.|.|TRBJ2-1
TGCGCCAGCAGCTTGGAGCTAGCAAATTTAGATGAGCAGTTCTTC
CASSLELANLDEQFF
>TRBV15|14|once|.|TRBJ1-1
TGTGCCACCAGCAGAGGGGGGCAGGGCACTGAAGCTTTCTTT
CATSRGGQGTEAFF
>TRBV28|19|.|.|TRBJ1-5
TGTGCCAGCAGTCTGGAATCAGGGGAGACGATCGGGGTTGGTCAGCCCCAGCATTTT
CASSLESGETIGVGQPQHF
>TRBV10-3|16|.|.|TRBJ1-5
TGTGCCATCAGTGACCCTCCTTTAGGAGGGGATCAGCCCCAGCATTTT
CAISDPPLGGDQPQHF
>TRBV9|13|.|TRBD1|TRBJ2-7
TGTGCCAGCAGCGCTATTACAGGGGAAGAGCAGTACTTC
CASSAITGEEQYF
>TRBV19|15|.|TRBD1|TRBJ1-4
TGTGCCAGTATCGGGTTGGGACAGGTTAATGAAAAACTGTTTTTT
CASIGLGQVNEKLFF
>TRBV5-1|14|.|.|TRBJ1-4
TGCGCCAGCAGCTTCGGACAGCTCCATGAAAAACTGTTTTTT
CASSFGQLHEKLFF
>TRBV19|14|.|.|TRBJ1-5
TGTGCCAGTAGCCTGGGCCAGGGGCGTCAGCCCCAGCATTTT
CASSLGQGRQPQHF
>TRBV7-9|15|.|.|TRBJ1-6
TGTGCCACAGAAGCGGGAGGGACGGGGAATTCACCCCTCCACTTT
CATEAGGTGNSPLHF
>TRBV12-5|14|.|.|TRBJ1-5
TGTGCTAGTGGTTTGGACAGGGCGCAGCAGCCCCAGCATTTT
CASGLDRAQQPQHF
>TRBV9|14|.|.|TRBJ2-2
TGTGCCAGCAGCGTTATTACAGGTCCCGGGGAGCTGTTTTTT
CASSVITGPGELFF
>TRBV7-3|16|.|TRBD1|TRBJ1-4
TGTGCCAGCAGCTACCCCGGGACAGCCAATAATGAAAAACTGTTTTTT
CASSYPGTANNEKLFF
>TRBV19|15|.|.|TRBJ1-6
TGTGCCAGTAGTAGGGGGACAAGCCTTAATTCACCCCTCCACTTT
CASSRGTSLNSPLHF
>TRBV5-4|16|once|TRBD2|TRBJ2-3
TGTGCCAGCAGCCCGGAGGGACTAGCAGGCACAGATACGCAGTATTTT
CASSPEGLAGTDTQYF
>TRBV12-3/TRBV12-4|13|.|TRBD1|TRBJ1-4
TGTGCCAGCAGGGGACAGGATAACGAAAAACTGTTTTTT
CASRGQDNEKLFF
>TRBV4-1|16|.|TRBD2|TRBJ2-3
TGCGCCAGCAGCCAATTTCTAGCGGGAAGCCGAGATACGCAGTATTTT
CASSQFLAGSRDTQYF
>TRBV12-3/TRBV12-4|12|.|.|TRBJ2-2
TGTGCCAGCAGTTTACCAACCGGGGAGCTGTTTTTT
CASSLPTGELFF
>TRBV6-1|17|few|.|TRBJ1-2
TGTGCCAGCAGTGAAGTAGAGAGGGTGGCAGGTCTCTATGGCTACACCTTC
CASSEVERVAGLYGYTF
>TRBV7-6|15|.|TRBD1|TRBJ2-7
TGTGCCAGCAGCGCCGGGACAGGGAATCCCTACGAGCAGTACTTC
CASSAGTGNPYEQYF
>TRBV18|15|.|.|TRBJ2-1
TGTGCCAGCTCACCACCTGGCGGGAAAGGGAATGAGCAGTTCTTC
CASSPPGGKGNEQFF
>TRBV7-2|15|.|TRBD1|TRBJ1-5
TGTGCCAGCAGCTTAGGGGGACAGGGCAATCAGCCCCAGCATTTT
CASSLGGQGNQPQHF
>TRBV18|14|.|.|TRBJ2-1
TGTGCCAGCTCAGAGCGGGTCTCCTACAATGAGCAGTTCTTC
CASSERVSYNEQFF
>TRBV6-5|14|.|.|TRBJ1-2
TGTGCCAGCAGTTACTCGGCGGGAGGCTATGGCTACACCTTC
CASSYSAGGYGYTF
>TRBV19|15|once|TRBD2|TRBJ2-1
TGTGCCAGTAGGCCGACCGGGACTAGGGGTCTTGAGCAGTTCTTC
CASRPTGTRGLEQFF
>TRBV5-6|15|.|TRBD1|TRBJ1-4
TGTGCCAGCAGCTTACGACAGGCAGGGGGTGAAAAACTGTTTTTT
CASSLRQAGGEKLFF
>TRBV11-2|15|.|TRBD2|TRBJ2-2
TGTGCCAGCAGCCCACTAGCGGGAATTAGCGGGGAGCTGTTTTTT
CASSPLAGISGELFF
>TRBV11-2|14|.|.|TRBJ2-3
TGTGCCAGCAGCGCCATAGATAACACAGATACGCAGTATTTT
CASSAIDNTDTQYF
>TRBV30|14|.|.|TRBJ2-3
TGTGCCTGGGCACCGGGGGTTAGCACAGATACGCAGTATTTT
CAWAPGVSTDTQYF
>TRBV18|12|.|.|TRBJ1-1
TGTGCCAGCTCCCCGGGGAACACTGAAGCTTTCTTT
CASSPGNTEAFF
>TRBV18|16|.|TRBD1|TRBJ2-7
TGTGCCAGCTCACCAATTCGGACAGGGGTCTCCTACGAGCAGTACTTC
CASSPIRTGVSYEQYF
>TRBV2|14|.|.|TRBJ2-7
TGTGCCAGCAGAGAGACGGAGAGCTCCTACGAGCAGTACTTC
CASRETESSYEQYF
>TRBV6-6|15|.|.|TRBJ1-5
TGTGCCAGCAGTTACTCCGACCCGGCGGTTCAGCCCCAGCATTTT
CASSYSDPAVQPQHF
>TRBV7-9|18|.|.|TRBJ2-6
TGTGCCAGCAGCTTCAGAAGATCCGGGGGGCCTGGGGCCAACGTCCTGACTTTC
CASSFRRSGGPGANVLTF
>TRBV23-1|15|once|.|TRBJ1-2
TGCGCCAGCAGTGTTCGGACAGATGGGGGAAGGGGCTACACCTTC
CASSVRTDGGRGYTF
>TRBV5-1|14|.|.|TRBJ1-2
TGCGCCAGCAGCTTAGACAGAAAAACCTATGGCTACACCTTC
CASSLDRKTYGYTF
>TRBV15|14|few|.|TRBJ1-4
TGTGCCACCAGCAGAGAACAGGATGGGGAAAAACTGTTTTTT
CATSREQDGEKLFF
>TRBV3-1/TRBV3-2|16|.|TRBD1|TRBJ2-7
TGTGCCAGCAGCCAAGCCTCCGGGACAGGGAATTACGAGCAGTACTTC
CASSQASGTGNYEQYF
>TRBV19|15|.|.|TRBJ2-7
TGTGCCAGTAGTATAGTTCCGACAGAGACCTACGAGCAGTACTTC
CASSIVPTETYEQYF
>TRBV2|13|.|.|TRBJ1-5
TGTGCCAGCAGTTCCTATCGGGTTCAGCCCCAGCATTTT
CASSSYRVQPQHF
>TRBV2|15|.|TRBD1|TRBJ1-4
TGTGCCAGCAGAGGACAGGGTGCAACTAATGAAAAACTGTTTTTT
CASRGQGATNEKLFF
>TRBV4-1|18|.|TRBD1|TRBJ2-5
TGCGCCAGCAGCCAAGGGGTCACGGGACAGGGGGCATTTGAGACCCAGTACTTC
CASSQGVTGQGAFETQYF
>TRBV3-1/TRBV3-2|16|.|TRBD1|TRBJ2-1
TGTGCCAGCAGCCAAGAACTGGGACAGGGATCTGGGGAGCAGTTCTTC
CASSQELGQGSGEQFF
>TRBV5-5|15|.|TRBD1|TRBJ2-3
TGTGCCAGCAGCTTGGTGCGACAGGGGAGGGATACGCAGTATTTT
CASSLVRQGRDTQYF
>TRBV5-1|19|once|TRBD2|TRBJ2-1
TGCGCCAGCAGATCGGGCCCTGTTGGGGCTAGCGGGAGGGCCGATGAGCAGTTCTTC
CASRSGPVGASGRADEQFF
>TRBV6-5|13|.|.|TRBJ1-4
TGTGCCAGCAGTAGACAGGTTAATGAAAAACTGTTTTTT
CASSRQVNEKLFF
>TRBV19|17|.|TRBD1|TRBJ1-2
TGTGCCAGTAGTATGGCCCCGGGACAGTCCCCTGTCTATGGCTACACCTTC
CASSMAPGQSPVYGYTF